Only a few counts were recorded for the clone carrying this T cell receptor (beta chain). Its antigen is undetermined. The data derive from a study of post-analysis software for immune sequencing data. Overall study context: The courses of disease that were included comprised relapsing-remitting, secondary progressive and progressive-relapsing multiple sclerosis. Study findings and constraints: By F measure, strong co-clustering occurred among samples prepared in the same batch. Versus controls, multiple sclerosis patients showed significantly lower diversity (normalized Chao1).

The library was made from cDNA and included unique molecular identifiers. Input populations of roughly 0.85 to 11 million T cells gave rise to approximately 480,000 cDNA molecules. TCRdb re-analysed the PCR reads in MiXCR, keeping a single row per CDR3 protein. The data contain some 500,000 distinct CDR3 sequences, roughly 45% of them singletons. The source material was blood. The receptor's source is a girl aged 5 to 17 with multiple sclerosis.

The CDR3 protein is CSARDSLAGGNDEQFF. CDR3 coding DNA: TGCAGTGCTAGAGATTCATTGGCAGGGGGGAACGATGAGCAGTTCTTC. V is TRBV20-1 and J is TRBJ2-1; tentatively, D is TRBD1 (7 bases). The V end lost 0 bases, the J end lost 8 bases, and 20 bases lay between the germline ends. CDR3 length equals 16 residues. CDR1 is DFQATT, CDR2 SNEGSKA, per germline (reference sequence).